The 23 T cell receptor beta chains presented below share a single source sample, sequenced in a study of T cells in Graves' hyperthyroidism and ophthalmopathy. RNA transcripts yielded amplified TCR beta CDR3 regions. The HTBI primer set was used in a first-round RT-PCR of the TCR CDR3. TCRdb reprocessed the multiplex PCR reads with MiXCR, giving one entry per CDR3 protein. The data hold 250,000 to 300,000 distinct CDR3 sequences, with about 13% observed a single time. Sequencing input: blood. The source is a woman aged 40 to 55 with Graves' hyperthyroidism.

Many counts were recorded for this clonotype. V usage is TRBV20-1 and J usage is TRBJ2-7; D gene uncertain. CDR3 length: 14 amino acids. Trimming left V 5 bases short and J 1 base short, with 15 bases between. The germline gives CDR1 DFQATT, CDR2 SNEGSKA (reference sequence). The CDR3 spells CSAAGRAASYEQYF. As DNA, the CDR3 is TGCAGTGCTGCCGGTAGGGCTGCGTCCTACGAGCAGTACTTC.

This clonotype was counted ten times or more. Written as DNA, the CDR3 is TGTGCCAGCAGCTTAGCAGGGGGTGGCGAGACCCAGTACTTC. This codes for CASSLAGGGETQYF. The chain is built from TRBV7-2 and TRBJ2-5; perhaps TRBD1 as D (6 bases). V was trimmed by 0 bases and J by 5 bases, leaving 10 bases between them. Germline loops: CDR1 SGHTA, CDR2 FQGNSA. The CDR3 extends over 14 amino acids.

This clonotype has only one observation. A much larger clone lies one base from this, so it may be a read error. This rearrangement joins TRBV20-1 to TRBJ2-1, with TRBD2 matching over 12 bases. The assigned J gene may be wrong: the sequence end matches TRBJ2-7 better. From germline, CDR1 is DFQATT and CDR2 SNEGSKA (reference sequence). The CDR3 spans 16 residues. The CDR3 is CSATVMATSGRNEQYF. As DNA, the CDR3 is TGCAGTGCTACTGTAATGGCGACTAGCGGGAGAAATGAGCAGTACTTC.

This clonotype was detected ten times or more. The chain carries TRBV6-1 and TRBJ2-5, with 7 positions matching TRBD2. CDR1 and CDR2 from the germline V gene are MNHNS and SASEGT. This CDR3 is built from 13 residues. V lost 7 bases and J lost 5; bases outside the gene matches: 7. Written as DNA, the CDR3 is TGTGCCAGCAAGGAGACTAGCCGGGAGACCCAGTACTTC. It translates to CASKETSRETQYF.

This clonotype turned up a few times. The rearrangement joins TRBV12-3 or TRBV12-4 to TRBJ2-1; D uncertain. Trimming removed 2 bases at V and 14 bases at J, with 13 bases between. The CDR3 consists of 12 residues. CDR3 loop: CASSLNNLREFF. DNA for the CDR3: TGTGCCAGCAGTTTAAATAACTTAAGGGAGTTCTTC.

This clonotype was counted only a few times. The V and J genes are TRBV30 and TRBJ1-2; D may be TRBD1 (5 bases). Germline-derived CDR1 and CDR2 are GTSNPN and SVGIG (reference sequence). The CDR3 spans 13 residues. V dropped 2 bases and J dropped 7 bases, with 14 bases sitting between them. The chain's CDR3 is CAWSRGDPGGYTF. The CDR3 coding sequence is TGTGCCTGGAGTCGGGGGGATCCTGGTGGCTACACCTTC.

The CDR3 loop reads CATSLGYEQYF. The DNA for the CDR3 is TGTGCCACCAGCTTGGGCTACGAGCAGTACTTC. The V and J genes are TRBV15 and TRBJ2-7; D is ambiguous. CDR3 length equals 11 residues. CDR1 LNHNV and CDR2 YYDKDF come from the germline V gene (reference sequence). Deletions cut 5 bases from V and 3 bases from J, with 5 bases between.

This sequence joins TRBV11-2 and TRBJ1-3; D gene unclear. The CDR3 contains 14 residues. V was shortened by 10 bases and J by 0 bases, with 13 bases between the two germline ends. Looked up from germline, CDR1 is SGHAT and CDR2 is FQNNGV. As DNA, the CDR3 is TGTGCCACCGAAACCGGGTCCTCTGGAAACACCATATATTTT. This codes for CATETGSSGNTIYF.

This clonotype was seen ten or more times. The rearrangement uses TRBV20-1 and TRBJ1-3; 7 nucleotides match TRBD1. There are 14 residues in the CDR3. V gave up 2 bases and J gave up 2 bases; unmatched junction bases: 3. The V gene's germline CDR1 is DFQATT and CDR2 SNEGSKA (reference sequence). The DNA for the CDR3 is TGCAGTGCTAGATCGGGACAGCCTGGAAACACCATATATTTT. Protein: CSARSGQPGNTIYF.

This clonotype was observed at least ten times. V and J are TRBV20-1 and TRBJ2-2; the D call may be TRBD1 or TRBD2 (9 bases each). Germline V gives CDR1 DFQATT, CDR2 SNEGSKA (reference sequence). The V gene lost 6 bases and the J gene lost 3 bases, with 29 bases spanning the gap. The CDR3 extends over 19 amino acids. The CDR3 here is CSAARDRAGGRVYTGELFF. In DNA, the CDR3 is TGCAGTGCCGCCCGGGACAGGGCTGGCGGGAGGGTTTACACCGGGGAGCTGTTTTTT.

This clonotype was detected ten times or more. The chain employs TRBV6-1 and TRBJ1-5, with a tentative D call TRBD1 (5 bases). The V gene lost 6 bases and the J gene lost 5 bases, with 17 bases spanning the gap. Per germline, CDR1 MNHNS and CDR2 SASEGT. There are 15 residues in the CDR3. This CDR3 is CASSLGLGRDQPQHF. CDR3 nucleotide sequence: TGTGCCAGCAGCCTCGGGCTGGGGCGAGATCAGCCCCAGCATTTT.

This clonotype was picked up many times. This rearrangement joins TRBV3-1 to TRBJ1-1; tentatively, D is TRBD1 (5 bases). Per the germline V gene, CDR1 is LGHDT and CDR2 is YNNKEL (reference sequence). V was clipped by 0 bases and J by 0 bases, with 14 bases between them. This CDR3 is built from 17 residues. In DNA form, the CDR3 reads TGTGCCAGCAGCCAAGAGTCTCGGGGCCTAATGAACACTGAAGCTTTCTTT. It yields the protein CASSQESRGLMNTEAFF. The whole variable domain, remainder taken from reference TRBV3-1 and TRBJ1-1, is DTAVSQTPKYLVTQMGNDKSIKCEQNLGHDTMYWYKQDSKKFLKIMFSYNNKELIINETVPNRFSPKSPDKAHLNLHINSLELGDSAVYFCASSQESRGLMNTEAFFGQGTRLTVV.

This clonotype was counted at least ten times. The chain joins TRBV3-1 to TRBJ2-3; TRBD1 matches at 7 bases. This CDR3 spans 13 amino acids. Germline assignment: CDR1 LGHDT and CDR2 YNNKEL (reference sequence). The V gene end was trimmed by 6 bases and the J gene end by 3 bases; junction bases not matched to a gene: 3. The CDR3 sequence: CASSPQGTDTQYF. The DNA for the CDR3 is TGTGCCAGCAGTCCACAGGGGACAGATACGCAGTATTTT.

This clonotype has a count of ten or more. The gene calls are TRBV15 and TRBJ1-1; D may be TRBD1 (6 bases). CDR1 and CDR2 from the germline V gene are LNHNV and YYDKDF (reference sequence). Trimming removed 1 base from V and 5 bases from J, with 14 bases in between. CDR3 length: 15 amino acids. This CDR3 reads CATSRGGVGATEAFF. The CDR3 coding sequence is TGTGCCACCAGCAGAGGTGGTGTGGGGGCGACTGAAGCTTTCTTT.

There are many counts of this clonotype. CDR3 sequence: CASTIRDRDSPLHF. In nucleotides, the CDR3 is TGTGCCAGCACTATCCGGGACAGGGACTCACCCCTCCACTTT. The chain joins TRBV3-1 to TRBJ1-6; 9 bases are a match to TRBD1. CDR1 and CDR2 from the germline V gene are LGHDT and YNNKEL (reference sequence). Trimming took 7 bases from V and 10 from J; bases not matched to a gene: 8. The CDR3 runs to 14 residues.

This clonotype showed up many times. This chain uses TRBV7-2 with TRBJ1-2; D possibly corresponds to TRBD1 (5 bases). The CDR3 totals 13 residues. The germline V gene has CDR1 SGHTA and CDR2 FQGNSA. V gave up 8 bases and J gave up 0 bases, with 10 bases separating them. The DNA for the CDR3 is TGTGCCAGCGACAGCGCTGCTAACTATGGCTACACCTTC. Amino acids: CASDSAANYGYTF. Filled out from reference TRBV7-2 and TRBJ1-2, the complete variable domain reads GAGVSQSPSNKVTEKGKDVELRCDPISGHTALYWYRQSLGQGLEFLIYFQGNSAPDKSGLPSDRFSAERTGGSVSTLTIQRTQQEDSAVYLCASDSAANYGYTFGSGTRLTVV.

A word on this clonotype: Mismatch with germline at one junction end may stem from a read error. The chain has TRBV7-7 and TRBJ2-1; 9 bases are shared with TRBD2. This CDR3 has 17 amino acids. Germline V CDR1 and CDR2: SSHAT, FNYEAQ (reference sequence). Here the CDR3 reads CASSPDPGTSSYNEQFF. In DNA form, the CDR3 reads TGTGCTAGCAGTCCAGACCCCGGGACTAGCAGCTACAATGAGCAGTTCTTC.

This sequence joins TRBV7-9 and TRBJ2-3, with TRBD2 matching 7 bases. The CDR3 runs 15 residues. The junction had 15 bases not matched to a gene; V was cut back by 11 bases and J by 4 bases. Germline CDR1 is SEHNR and CDR2 is FQNEAQ (reference sequence). Here the CDR3 DNA reads TGTGCCCGCACCCCGAGGGCGGGAGCAGCAGATACGCAGTATTTT. This encodes CARTPRAGAADTQYF.

Remarks on this clonotype: A clone one base away is much larger, so this may be a read error. The V call is TRBV6-1, the J call TRBJ1-1; a possible D gene is TRBD1 (6 bases). In germline, CDR1 is MNHNS, CDR2 SASEGT. The CDR3 consists of 13 residues. V was clipped by 6 bases and J by 11 bases, with 19 bases between them. The CDR3 loop is CASRSSGGIRAFF. CDR3 sequence (DNA): TGTGCCAGCAGAAGTTCGGGGGGCATTCGGGCTTTCTTT.

At least ten counts were recorded for this clonotype. The chain uses TRBV27 and TRBJ1-5, with TRBD1 as a possible D gene (5 bases). Germline loops: CDR1 MNHEY, CDR2 SMNVEV (reference sequence). V shed 6 bases and J shed 2 bases, with 8 bases lying between them. The CDR3 length is 13 residues. The CDR3 DNA is TGTGCCAGCAGCAGGGTTGGCAATCAGCCCCAGCATTTT. This translates into CASSRVGNQPQHF.

This clonotype was recorded at least ten times. The rearrangement uses TRBV9 and TRBJ1-3; TRBD1 might be the D (5 bases). CDR1 is SGDLS and CDR2 is YYNGEE in the germline V gene. The length of the CDR3 is 15 residues. Trimming removed 7 bases from V and 4 bases from J, with 18 bases in between. CDR3 sequence (DNA): TGTGCCAGCGGATCCAACCAGGGTGTCGGAAACACCATATATTTT. This sequence encodes CASGSNQGVGNTIYF. The full variable domain, in which reference TRBV9 and TRBJ1-3 provide the parts outside the CDR3, is DSGVTQTPKHLITATGQRVTLRCSPRSGDLSVYWYQQSLDQGLQFLIQYYNGEERAKGNILERFSAQQFPDLHSELNLSSLELGDSALYFCASGSNQGVGNTIYFGEGSWLTVV.

This clonotype came up many times. The rearrangement uses TRBV5-1 and TRBJ1-1; tentative D call: TRBD1 (6 bases). This CDR3 has 16 amino acids. The germline V and J ends were trimmed by 2 bases and 4 bases, with 18 bases remaining between them. The V gene's germline CDR1 is SGHRS and CDR2 YFSETQ. The CDR3 protein is CASSLSEGGGGTEAFF. The CDR3 coding sequence is TGCGCCAGCAGCTTAAGTGAGGGGGGAGGCGGCACTGAAGCTTTCTTT. Combining the CDR3 with reference TRBV5-1 and TRBJ1-1 gives the whole variable domain KAGVTQTPRYLIKTRGQQVTLSCSPISGHRSVSWYQQTPGQGLQFLFEYFSETQRNKGNFPGRFSGRQFSNSRSEMNVSTLELGDSALYLCASSLSEGGGGTEAFFGQGTRLTVV.

This clonotype was seen a few times. The rearrangement links TRBV18 to TRBJ2-3; D is ambiguous. Germline CDR1 KGHSH, CDR2 LQKENI. This CDR3 region has 14 residues. V was shortened by 3 bases and J by 0 bases, with 7 bases between the two germline ends. CDR3 region: CASSPSYSTDTQYF. CDR3 DNA: TGTGCCAGCTCACCCTCGTACAGCACAGATACGCAGTATTTT.